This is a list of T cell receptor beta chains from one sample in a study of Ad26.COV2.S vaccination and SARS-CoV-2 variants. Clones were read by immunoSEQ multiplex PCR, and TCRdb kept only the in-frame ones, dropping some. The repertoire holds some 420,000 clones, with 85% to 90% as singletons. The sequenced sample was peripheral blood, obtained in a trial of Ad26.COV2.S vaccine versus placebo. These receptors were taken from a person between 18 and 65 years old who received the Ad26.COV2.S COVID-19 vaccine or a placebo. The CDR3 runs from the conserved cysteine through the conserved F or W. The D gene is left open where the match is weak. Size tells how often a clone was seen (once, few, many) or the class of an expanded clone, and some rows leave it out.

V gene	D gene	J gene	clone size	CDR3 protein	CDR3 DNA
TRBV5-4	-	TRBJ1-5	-	CASSLVIRPSYSNQPQHF	TGTGCCAGCAGCTTGGTAATAAGACCGAGTTATAGCAATCAGCCCCAGCATTTT
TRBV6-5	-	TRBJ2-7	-	CASSRTTRSYEQYF	TGTGCCAGCAGTCGCACGACACGCTCCTACGAGCAGTACTTC
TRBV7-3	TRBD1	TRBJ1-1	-	CASSPGQGNTEAFF	TGTGCCAGCAGCCCGGGACAGGGGAACACTGAAGCTTTCTTT
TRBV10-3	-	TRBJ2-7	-	CAISAFGNYEQYF	TGTGCCATCAGTGCGTTTGGTAACTACGAGCAGTACTTC
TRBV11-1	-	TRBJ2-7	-	CASSPWGRVSYEQYF	TGTGCCAGCAGCCCCTGGGGCAGGGTCTCCTACGAGCAGTACTTC
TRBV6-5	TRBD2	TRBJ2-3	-	CASTGRGGSTDTQYF	TGTGCCAGCACCGGGCGGGGGGGGAGCACAGATACGCAGTATTTT
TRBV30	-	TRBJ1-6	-	CAWTSGHRDSPLHF	TGTGCCTGGACCTCCGGACATAGGGATTCACCCCTCCACTTT
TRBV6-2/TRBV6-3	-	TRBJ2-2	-	CASSYSQSDLSTGELFF	TGTGCCAGCAGTTATTCCCAGAGCGACCTTTCCACCGGGGAGCTGTTTTTT
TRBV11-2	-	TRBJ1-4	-	CASSLAGGTFEKLFF	TGTGCCAGCAGCTTAGCCGGGGGCACGTTTGAAAAACTGTTTTTT
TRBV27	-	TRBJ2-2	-	CANLLLNDNTGELFF	TGTGCCAACCTCCTTTTGAACGATAACACCGGGGAGCTGTTTTTT
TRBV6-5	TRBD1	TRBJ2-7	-	CALRDRSSDEQYF	TGTGCCCTAAGGGACAGGTCAAGCGACGAGCAGTACTTC
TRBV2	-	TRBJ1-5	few	CASSEEHSNQPQHF	TGTGCCAGCAGTGAGGAACATAGCAATCAGCCCCAGCATTTT
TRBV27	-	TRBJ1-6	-	CASSPRSESPLHF	TGTGCCAGCAGTCCGCGGTCGGAATCACCCCTCCACTTT
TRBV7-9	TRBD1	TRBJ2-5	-	CASSLGTGTGAQETQYF	TGTGCCAGCAGCTTAGGGACGGGGACAGGGGCTCAAGAGACCCAGTACTTC
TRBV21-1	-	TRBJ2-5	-	CASSQRTSGRKETQYF	TGTGCCAGCAGCCAAAGGACTAGCGGGAGAAAAGAGACCCAGTACTTC
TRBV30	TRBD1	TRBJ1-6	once	CAWSDSQGGAGNSPLHF	TGTGCCTGGAGTGATTCACAGGGGGGAGCAGGTAATTCACCCCTCCACTTT
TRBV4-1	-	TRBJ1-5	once	CASSQGGLNQPQHF	TGCGCCAGCAGCCAAGGTGGGCTGAATCAGCCCCAGCATTTT
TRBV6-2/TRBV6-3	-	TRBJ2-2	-	CASSKVQGSAGELFF	TGTGCCAGCAGTAAGGTACAGGGTAGCGCCGGGGAGCTGTTTTTT
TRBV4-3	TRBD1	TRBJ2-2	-	CASSQWTGNTGELFF	TGCGCCAGCAGCCAGTGGACAGGGAACACCGGGGAGCTGTTTTTT
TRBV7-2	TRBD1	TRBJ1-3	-	CASSSGQGVDTIYF	TGTGCCAGCAGCAGCGGACAGGGGGTGGACACCATATATTTT
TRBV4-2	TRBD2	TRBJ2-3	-	CASSRKLADHGLNTQYF	TGTGCCAGCAGCCGCAAACTAGCGGACCATGGTTTGAATACGCAGTATTTT
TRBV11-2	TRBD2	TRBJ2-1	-	CASSFAGLAGYNEQFF	TGTGCCAGCAGCTTTGCGGGACTAGCGGGGTACAATGAGCAGTTCTTC
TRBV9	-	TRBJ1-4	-	CASSVEGIGEKLFF	TGTGCCAGCAGCGTAGAAGGGATAGGTGAAAAACTGTTTTTT
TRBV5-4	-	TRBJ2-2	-	CASSPGAGRTGELFF	TGTGCCAGCAGCCCTGGGGCGGGTAGGACCGGGGAGCTGTTTTTT
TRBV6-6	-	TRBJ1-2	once	CASRAKGFNYGYTF	TGTGCCAGCAGAGCGAAGGGTTTTAACTATGGCTACACCTTC
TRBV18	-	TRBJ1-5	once	CASSPAPQNQPQHF	TGTGCCAGCTCACCAGCTCCGCAGAATCAGCCCCAGCATTTT
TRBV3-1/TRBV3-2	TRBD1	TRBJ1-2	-	CASSQGPTGDYGYTF	TGTGCCAGCAGCCAAGGTCCGACAGGGGACTATGGCTACACCTTC
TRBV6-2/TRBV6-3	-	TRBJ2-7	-	CASSYEGDSYEQYF	TGTGCCAGCAGTTACGAAGGGGACTCCTACGAGCAGTACTTC
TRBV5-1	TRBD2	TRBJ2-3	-	CASSLVSGTSGGARTDTQYF	TGCGCCAGCAGCTTGGTTTCCGGGACTAGCGGGGGGGCCCGCACAGATACGCAGTATTTT
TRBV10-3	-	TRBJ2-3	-	CAISESRRADRTDTQYF	TGTGCCATCAGTGAGTCGAGGAGGGCAGACCGCACAGATACGCAGTATTTT
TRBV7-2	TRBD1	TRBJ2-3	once	CASSWGQGTDTQYF	TGTGCCAGCAGCTGGGGACAGGGAACAGATACGCAGTATTTT
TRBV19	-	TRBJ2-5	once	CASSPSGGWEAQYF	TGTGCCAGTAGTCCTAGTGGTGGATGGGAAGCCCAGTACTTC
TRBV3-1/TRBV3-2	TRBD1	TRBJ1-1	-	CASSQGAGGQTEAFF	TGTGCCAGCAGCCAAGGGGCAGGGGGGCAAACTGAAGCTTTCTTT
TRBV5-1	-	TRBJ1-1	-	CASSLMGPNTEAFF	TGCGCCAGCAGCTTGATGGGTCCGAACACTGAAGCTTTCTTT
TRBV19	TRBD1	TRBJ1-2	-	CASSIAGGDYTF	TGTGCCAGTAGTATAGCAGGGGGCGACTACACCTTC
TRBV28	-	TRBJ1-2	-	CASSSVLNPSNYGYTF	TGTGCCAGCAGTTCGGTTTTGAACCCTTCTAACTATGGCTACACCTTC
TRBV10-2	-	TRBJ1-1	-	CASDLTGNTEAFF	TGCGCCAGCGACCTTACTGGGAACACTGAAGCTTTCTTT
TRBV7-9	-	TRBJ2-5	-	CASSLDRRGEQETQYF	TGTGCCAGCAGCTTAGATCGACGGGGAGAACAAGAGACCCAGTACTTC
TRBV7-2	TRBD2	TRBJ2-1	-	CASSFRLAGGPNNEQFF	TGTGCCAGCAGCTTTCGACTAGCGGGGGGGCCAAACAATGAGCAGTTCTTC
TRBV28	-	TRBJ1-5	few	CACGGYQPQHF	TGTGCCTGCGGGGGATATCAGCCCCAGCATTTT
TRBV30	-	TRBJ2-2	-	CAWRRGSGTGELFF	TGTGCCTGGAGGAGGGGGTCGGGCACCGGGGAGCTGTTTTTT
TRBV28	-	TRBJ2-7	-	CASSLSVGEQYF	TGTGCCAGCAGTTTATCCGTAGGAGAGCAGTACTTC
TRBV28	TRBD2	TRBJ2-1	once	CASSSTPGGSMNEQFF	TGTGCCAGCAGTTCCACCCCGGGGGGGAGTATGAATGAGCAGTTCTTC
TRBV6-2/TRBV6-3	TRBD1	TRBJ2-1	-	CASSYSGQGFQNEQFF	TGTGCCAGCAGTTACTCGGGACAGGGATTCCAAAATGAGCAGTTCTTC
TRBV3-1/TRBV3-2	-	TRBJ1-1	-	CASSQVGNTEAFF	TGTGCCAGCAGCCAAGTCGGGAACACTGAAGCTTTCTTT
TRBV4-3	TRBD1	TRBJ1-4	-	CASSQGQGFFNEKLFF	TGCGCCAGCAGCCAAGGACAGGGGTTCTTTAATGAAAAACTGTTTTTT
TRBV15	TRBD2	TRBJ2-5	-	CAPPLASGGGAQYF	TGTGCCCCCCCCCTGGCTAGCGGGGGTGGGGCCCAGTACTTC
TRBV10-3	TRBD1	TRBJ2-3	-	CAISEPGQGATDTQYF	TGTGCCATCAGTGAACCGGGACAGGGGGCAACAGATACGCAGTATTTT
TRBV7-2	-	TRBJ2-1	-	CASSLGDIDNEQFF	TGTGCCAGCAGCTTAGGGGACATCGACAATGAGCAGTTCTTC
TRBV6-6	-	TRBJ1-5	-	CASTSMGGNNQPQHF	TGTGCCAGCACCTCTATGGGGGGAAACAATCAGCCCCAGCATTTT
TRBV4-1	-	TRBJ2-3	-	CASSQDRSASPFTDTQYF	TGCGCCAGCAGCCAAGATAGGTCGGCGTCTCCCTTTACAGATACGCAGTATTTT
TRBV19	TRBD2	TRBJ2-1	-	CASSSRGTSGNNEQFF	TGTGCCAGTAGTAGCCGCGGGACTAGCGGTAACAATGAGCAGTTCTTC
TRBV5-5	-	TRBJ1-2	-	CASSLGGVEYGYTF	TGTGCCAGCAGCTTAGGGGGAGTAGAGTATGGCTACACCTTC
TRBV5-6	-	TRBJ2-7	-	CASSTHRVPSYEQYF	TGTGCCAGCAGCACCCACAGGGTCCCCTCCTACGAGCAGTACTTC
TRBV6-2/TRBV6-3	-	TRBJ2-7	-	CASSFIGGRYEQYF	TGTGCCAGCAGTTTCATCGGGGGGCGCTACGAGCAGTACTTC
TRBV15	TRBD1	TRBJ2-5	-	CATSPRQGGQETQYF	TGTGCCACCAGCCCTCGACAGGGGGGTCAAGAGACCCAGTACTTC
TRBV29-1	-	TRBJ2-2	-	CSVVGGSITGELFF	TGCAGCGTTGTTGGGGGGTCAATCACCGGGGAGCTGTTTTTT
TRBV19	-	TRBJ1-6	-	CASSQVGGNSPLHF	TGTGCCAGTAGTCAGGTTGGGGGTAATTCACCCCTCCACTTT